The rows below give T cell receptor beta chains drawn from one sample of a study of cytomegalovirus exposure and HLA in healthy donors. Sequenced by immunoSEQ multiplex PCR; TCRdb stores in-frame clones only, minus some. The table shows some 180,000 clones, with approximately 89% occurring only once. The sequencing sample was made of PBMCs. All receptors come from a man aged 25-45 years in good health and CMV-seropositive. Both conserved end residues are part of each CDR3. D genes are given only for firm matches.

v_gene,j_gene,d_gene,CDR3aa
TRBV6-5,TRBJ1-5,TRBD1,CASSNRGFNQPQHF
TRBV27,TRBJ1-4,TRBD1,CASSTRGQGNEKLFF
TRBV5-1,TRBJ1-4,-,CASSLESGAPNEKLFF
TRBV2,TRBJ1-2,-,CASSDGVLGRERGYTF
TRBV29-1,TRBJ2-5,TRBD1,CSVEVLAGGRQETQYF
TRBV18,TRBJ1-2,TRBD1,CASSPVDRLDFDGYTF
TRBV19,TRBJ2-3,-,CATLDRGITDTQYF
TRBV28,TRBJ2-1,-,CASTKGGSSYNEQFF
TRBV6-1,TRBJ1-2,TRBD1,CASSGTGPYGYTF
TRBV29-1,TRBJ2-6,-,CSVQGSGANVLTF
TRBV30,TRBJ2-7,-,CAWSRGRAYEQYF
TRBV30,TRBJ1-2,-,CAWERTGRTHGYTF
TRBV27,TRBJ2-1,TRBD2,CASSEAGGKQFF
TRBV5-1,TRBJ2-1,TRBD2,CASSSLTSGISYNEQFF
TRBV7-3,TRBJ2-5,-,CASSLGSQETQYF
TRBV6-5,TRBJ1-2,-,CASAWGAPGYTF
TRBV30,TRBJ2-7,-,CASTGPSQTNEQYF
TRBV6-6,TRBJ1-1,-,CASSPAGGNTEAFF
TRBV11-2,TRBJ1-6,-,CASSLASRGNNSPLHF
TRBV23-1,TRBJ1-1,-,CASSEQGPNTEAFF
TRBV19,TRBJ2-7,-,CASSIGLASYEQYF
TRBV14,TRBJ2-7,-,CASSPGGIRYEQYF
TRBV18,TRBJ2-4,TRBD2,CASSTSGRENIQYF
TRBV9,TRBJ2-7,TRBD2,CASSVTSGGPEEQYF
TRBV2,TRBJ1-1,-,CASSAIQGLGISAFF
TRBV27,TRBJ2-7,TRBD1,CASSPIQGVEGYEQYF
TRBV19,TRBJ1-2,-,CATGTLDGDYGYTF
TRBV6-1,TRBJ1-5,-,CASKTPGMGNQPQHF
TRBV5-4,TRBJ1-6,-,CASSLVGFNSPLHF
TRBV2,TRBJ2-2,-,CASSALVTGELFF
TRBV9,TRBJ2-7,TRBD1,CASSVGGTAAFYEQYF
TRBV9,TRBJ2-1,-,CASSDGTYNEQFF
TRBV6-1,TRBJ2-1,-,CASSILAYNEQFF
TRBV7-3,TRBJ1-2,-,CASSPQKGGAGSYTF
TRBV19,TRBJ2-3,-,CASSIGGPSTDTQYF
TRBV27,TRBJ1-5,-,CASSFGPGISNQPQHF
TRBV6-5,TRBJ2-2,-,CAIGENLGGELFF
TRBV6-1,TRBJ2-7,-,CASSEMAYEQYF
TRBV9,TRBJ2-2,TRBD1,CASSDRQGMGGELFF
TRBV6-6,TRBJ2-7,TRBD1,CASRLGTGNYEQYF
TRBV4-1,TRBJ2-7,-,CASSQASLSLAEQYF
TRBV6-5,TRBJ2-7,-,CASSYLAGPYEQYF
TRBV6-1,TRBJ2-7,TRBD1,CASSKSGTGSWQYF
TRBV7-8,TRBJ1-2,TRBD1,CASSFDQGGQTSGYTF
TRBV9,TRBJ1-1,-,CASSVAANTEAFF
TRBV27,TRBJ2-1,-,CASAGIKSSYNEQFF
TRBV21-1,TRBJ1-4,-,CASSPSPTTGRDEKLFF
TRBV2,TRBJ2-3,-,CASSVGTDTQYF